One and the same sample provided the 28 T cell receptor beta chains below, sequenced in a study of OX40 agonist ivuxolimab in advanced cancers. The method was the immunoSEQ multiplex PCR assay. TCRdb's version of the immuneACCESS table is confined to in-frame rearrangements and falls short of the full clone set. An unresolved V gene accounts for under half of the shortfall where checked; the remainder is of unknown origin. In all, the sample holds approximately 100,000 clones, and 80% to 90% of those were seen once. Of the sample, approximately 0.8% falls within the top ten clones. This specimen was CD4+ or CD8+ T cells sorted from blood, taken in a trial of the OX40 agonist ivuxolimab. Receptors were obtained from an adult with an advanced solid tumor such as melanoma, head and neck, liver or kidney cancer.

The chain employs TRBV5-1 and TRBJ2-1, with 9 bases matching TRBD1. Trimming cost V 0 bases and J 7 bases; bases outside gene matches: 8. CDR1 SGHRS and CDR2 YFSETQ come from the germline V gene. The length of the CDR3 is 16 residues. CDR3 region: CASSLALQGAGNEQFF. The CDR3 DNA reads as TGCGCCAGCAGCTTGGCACTACAGGGGGCAGGGAATGAGCAGTTCTTC.

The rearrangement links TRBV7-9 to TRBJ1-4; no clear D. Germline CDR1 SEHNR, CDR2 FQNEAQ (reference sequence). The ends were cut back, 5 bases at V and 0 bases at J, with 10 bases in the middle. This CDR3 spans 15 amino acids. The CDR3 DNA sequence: TGTGCCAGCAGCCCTCAGGAAGCAACTAATGAAAAACTGTTTTTT. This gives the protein CASSPQEATNEKLFF.

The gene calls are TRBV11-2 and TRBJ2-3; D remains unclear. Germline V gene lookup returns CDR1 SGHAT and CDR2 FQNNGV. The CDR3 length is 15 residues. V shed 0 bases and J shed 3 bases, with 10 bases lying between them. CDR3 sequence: CASSLDPFVTDTQYF. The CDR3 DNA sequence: TGTGCCAGCAGCTTAGATCCTTTTGTTACAGATACGCAGTATTTT.

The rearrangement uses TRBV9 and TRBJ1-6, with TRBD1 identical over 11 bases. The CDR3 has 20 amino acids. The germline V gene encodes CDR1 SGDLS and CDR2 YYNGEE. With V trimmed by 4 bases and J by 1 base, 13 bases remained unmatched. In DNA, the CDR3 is TGTGCCAGCAGCCCCCAGGACAGGGGGCCGTTAAGTTCCTATAATTCACCCCTCCACTTT. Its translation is CASSPQDRGPLSSYNSPLHF.

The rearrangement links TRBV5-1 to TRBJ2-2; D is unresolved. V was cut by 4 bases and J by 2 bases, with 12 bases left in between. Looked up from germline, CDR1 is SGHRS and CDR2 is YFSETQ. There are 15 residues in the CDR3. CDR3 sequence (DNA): TGCGCCAGCAGCGTGGGCGGCCCTAACACCGGGGAGCTGTTTTTT. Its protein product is CASSVGGPNTGELFF.

The CDR3 DNA follows: TGCGCCAGCAGCCAGGCCCGGACAGGGGGAGGTGAAAAACTGTTTTTT. This gives the protein CASSQARTGGGEKLFF. The chain couples TRBV4-3 to TRBJ1-4, with TRBD1 identical over 10 bases. V lost 3 bases to trimming and J lost 7 bases; unmatched junction nucleotides: 8. Germline V lookup: CDR1 LGHNA, CDR2 YSLEER. This CDR3 is 16 amino acids long.

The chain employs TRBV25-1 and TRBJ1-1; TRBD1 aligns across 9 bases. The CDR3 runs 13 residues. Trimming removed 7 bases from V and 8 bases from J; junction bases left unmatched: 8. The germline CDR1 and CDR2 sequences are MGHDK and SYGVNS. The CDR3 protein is CASILTGGQEAFF. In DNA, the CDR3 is TGTGCCAGCATTTTAACAGGGGGCCAAGAAGCTTTCTTT.

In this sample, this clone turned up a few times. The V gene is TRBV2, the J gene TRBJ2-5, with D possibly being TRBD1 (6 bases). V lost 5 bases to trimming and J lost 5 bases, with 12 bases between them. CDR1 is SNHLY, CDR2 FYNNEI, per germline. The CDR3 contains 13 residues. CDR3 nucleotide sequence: TGTGCCAGCAGTCCAGGGGCCAGCGAGACCCAGTACTTC. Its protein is CASSPGASETQYF.

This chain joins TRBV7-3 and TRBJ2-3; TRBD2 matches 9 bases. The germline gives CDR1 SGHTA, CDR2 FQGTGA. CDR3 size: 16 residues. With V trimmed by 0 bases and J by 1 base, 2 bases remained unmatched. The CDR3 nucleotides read TGTGCCAGCAGCTTAACGCCTAGCGGGGGCACAGATACGCAGTATTTT. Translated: CASSLTPSGGTDTQYF.

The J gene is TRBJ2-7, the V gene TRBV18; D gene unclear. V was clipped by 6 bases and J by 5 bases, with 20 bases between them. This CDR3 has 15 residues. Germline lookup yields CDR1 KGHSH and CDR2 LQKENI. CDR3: CASSLGGVKRNEQYF. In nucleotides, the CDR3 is TGTGCCAGCTCCTTAGGCGGTGTCAAAAGGAACGAGCAGTACTTC.

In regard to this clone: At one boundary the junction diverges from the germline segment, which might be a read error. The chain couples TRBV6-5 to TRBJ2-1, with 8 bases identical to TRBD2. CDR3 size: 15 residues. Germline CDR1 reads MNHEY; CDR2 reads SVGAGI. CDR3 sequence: CANSKWLAGYNEQFF. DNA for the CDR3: TGTGCCAACAGTAAGTGGCTAGCGGGTTACAATGAGCAGTTCTTC.

The CDR3: CASCQGPNTEAFF. The CDR3 DNA reads as TGTGCCAGCTGCCAAGGGCCTAACACTGAAGCTTTCTTT. This chain joins TRBV2 and TRBJ1-1; D unresolved. Germline V gene lookup returns CDR1 SNHLY and CDR2 FYNNEI. With 8 bases removed from V and 2 bases from J, the gap between germline ends came to 12 bases. The CDR3 extends over 13 amino acids.

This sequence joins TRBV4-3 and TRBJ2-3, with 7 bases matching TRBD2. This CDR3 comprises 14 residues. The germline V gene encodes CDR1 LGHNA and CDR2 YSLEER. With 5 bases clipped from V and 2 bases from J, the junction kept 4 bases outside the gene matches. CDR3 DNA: TGCGCCAGCAGCTCTCTAGCGGACACAGATACGCAGTATTTT. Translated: CASSSLADTDTQYF.

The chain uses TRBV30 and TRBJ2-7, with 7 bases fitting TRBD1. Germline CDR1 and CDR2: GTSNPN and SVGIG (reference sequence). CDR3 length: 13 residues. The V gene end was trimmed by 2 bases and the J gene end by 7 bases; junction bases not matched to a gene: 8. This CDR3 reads CAWSFRQGSEQYF. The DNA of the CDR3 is TGTGCCTGGAGTTTCCGACAGGGATCGGAGCAGTACTTC. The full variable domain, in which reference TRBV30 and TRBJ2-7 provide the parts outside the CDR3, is SQTIHQWPATLVQPVGSPLSLECTVEGTSNPNLYWYRQAAGRGLQLLFYSVGIGQISSEVPQNLSASRPQDRQFILSSKKLLLSDSGFYLCAWSFRQGSEQYFGPGTRLTVT.

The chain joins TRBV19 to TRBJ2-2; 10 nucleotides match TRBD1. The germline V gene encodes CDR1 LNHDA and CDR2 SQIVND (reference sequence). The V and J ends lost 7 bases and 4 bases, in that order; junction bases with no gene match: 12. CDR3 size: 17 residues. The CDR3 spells CASTRIGTGAPTGELFF. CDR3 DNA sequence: TGTGCCAGTACCCGGATCGGGACAGGGGCACCCACCGGGGAGCTGTTTTTT.

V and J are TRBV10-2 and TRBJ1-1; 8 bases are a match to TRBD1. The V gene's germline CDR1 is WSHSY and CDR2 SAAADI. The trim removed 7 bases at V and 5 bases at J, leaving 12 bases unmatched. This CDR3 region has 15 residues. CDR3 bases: TGCGCCAGCACCGACCAGGGGGCGGGAAGAACTGAAGCTTTCTTT. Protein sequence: CASTDQGAGRTEAFF.

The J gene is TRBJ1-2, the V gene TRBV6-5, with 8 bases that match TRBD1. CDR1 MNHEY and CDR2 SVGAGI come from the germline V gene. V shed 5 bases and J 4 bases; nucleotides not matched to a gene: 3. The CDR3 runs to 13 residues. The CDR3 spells CASSRDRSYGYTF. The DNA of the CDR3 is TGTGCCAGCAGTCGGGACAGGAGCTATGGCTACACCTTC.

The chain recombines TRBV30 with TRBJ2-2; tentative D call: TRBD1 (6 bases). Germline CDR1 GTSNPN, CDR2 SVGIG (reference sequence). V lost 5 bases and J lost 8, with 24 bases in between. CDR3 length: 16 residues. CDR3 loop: CAWDRDFMGASGELFF. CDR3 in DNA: TGTGCCTGGGACAGAGACTTCATGGGGGCGAGTGGGGAGCTGTTTTTT.

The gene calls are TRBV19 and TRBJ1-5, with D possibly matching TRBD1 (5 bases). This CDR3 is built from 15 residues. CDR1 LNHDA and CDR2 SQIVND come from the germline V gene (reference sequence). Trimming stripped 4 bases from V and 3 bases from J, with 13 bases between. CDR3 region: CASSSPPGSNQPQHF. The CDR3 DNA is TGTGCCAGTAGTAGTCCCCCAGGGTCCAATCAGCCCCAGCATTTT.

The CDR3 loop is CASSLVPPPGANVLTF. Written as DNA, the CDR3 is TGCGCCAGCAGCTTGGTGCCCCCCCCTGGGGCCAACGTCCTGACTTTC. This rearrangement joins TRBV5-1 to TRBJ2-6; D is undetermined. The ends were cut back, 0 bases at V and 2 bases at J, with 9 bases in the middle. The CDR3 runs 16 residues. The V gene's germline CDR1 is SGHRS and CDR2 YFSETQ. Based on the CDR3 plus reference TRBV5-1 and TRBJ2-6, the full variable domain is KAGVTQTPRYLIKTRGQQVTLSCSPISGHRSVSWYQQTPGQGLQFLFEYFSETQRNKGNFPGRFSGRQFSNSRSEMNVSTLELGDSALYLCASSLVPPPGANVLTFGAGSRLTVL.

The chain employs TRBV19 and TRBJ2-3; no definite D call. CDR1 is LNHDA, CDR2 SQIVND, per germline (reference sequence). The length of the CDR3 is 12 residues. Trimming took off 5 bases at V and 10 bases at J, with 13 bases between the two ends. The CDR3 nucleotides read TGTGCCAGTAGTGCCTCAGAAACGGCGCAGTATTTT. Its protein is CASSASETAQYF.

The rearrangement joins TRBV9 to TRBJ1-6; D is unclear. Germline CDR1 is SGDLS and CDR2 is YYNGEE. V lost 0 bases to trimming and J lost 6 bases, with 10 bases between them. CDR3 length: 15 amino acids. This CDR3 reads CASSVGVGGNSPLHF. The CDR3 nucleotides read TGTGCCAGCAGCGTAGGGGTTGGTGGTAATTCACCCCTCCACTTT.

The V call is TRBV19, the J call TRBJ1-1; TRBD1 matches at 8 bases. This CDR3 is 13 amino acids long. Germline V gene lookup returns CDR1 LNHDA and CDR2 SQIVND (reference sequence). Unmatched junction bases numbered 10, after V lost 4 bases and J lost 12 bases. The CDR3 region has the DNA TGTGCCAGTAGTAGCACAGGGGGAGATAAGACTTTCTTT. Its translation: CASSSTGGDKTFF.

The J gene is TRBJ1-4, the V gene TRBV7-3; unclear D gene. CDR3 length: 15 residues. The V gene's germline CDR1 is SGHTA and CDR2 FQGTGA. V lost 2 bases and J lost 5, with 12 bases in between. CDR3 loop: CASSLAGTANEKLFF. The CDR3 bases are TGTGCCAGCAGCTTAGCAGGAACAGCGAATGAAAAACTGTTTTTT. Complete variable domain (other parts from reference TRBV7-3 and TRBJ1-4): GAGVSQTPSNKVTEKGKYVELRCDPISGHTALYWYRQSLGQGPEFLIYFQGTGAADDSGLPNDRFFAVRPEGSVSTLKIQRTERGDSAVYLCASSLAGTANEKLFFGSGTQLSVL.

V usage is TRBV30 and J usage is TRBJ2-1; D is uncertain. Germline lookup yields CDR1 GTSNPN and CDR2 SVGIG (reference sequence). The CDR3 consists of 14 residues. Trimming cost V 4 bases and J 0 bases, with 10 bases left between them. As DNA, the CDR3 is TGTGCCTGGACTGGAGTTAGCTCCTACAATGAGCAGTTCTTC. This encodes CAWTGVSSYNEQFF.

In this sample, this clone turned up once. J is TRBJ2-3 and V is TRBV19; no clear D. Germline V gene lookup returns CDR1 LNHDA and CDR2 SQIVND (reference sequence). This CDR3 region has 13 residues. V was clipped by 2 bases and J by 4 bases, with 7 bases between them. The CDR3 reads CASSIRFPDTQYF. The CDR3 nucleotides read TGTGCCAGTAGTATAAGGTTTCCAGATACGCAGTATTTT.

The CDR3 DNA reads TGTGCCAGCAGCTTTACAGGTTTGTCTAGCACAGATACGCAGTATTTT. It encodes CASSFTGLSSTDTQYF. The genes are TRBV7-2 and TRBJ2-3; possible D gene TRBD1, 5 bases. The CDR3 has 16 residues. V shed 3 bases and J shed 0 bases, with 13 bases lying between them. Germline CDR1 and CDR2: SGHTA and FQGNSA.

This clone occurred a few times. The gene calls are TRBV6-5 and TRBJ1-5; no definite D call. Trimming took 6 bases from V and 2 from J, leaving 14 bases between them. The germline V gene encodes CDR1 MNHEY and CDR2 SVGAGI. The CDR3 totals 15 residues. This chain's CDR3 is CASSLSTGGNQPQHF. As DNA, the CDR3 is TGTGCCAGCAGCTTATCGACGGGAGGCAATCAGCCCCAGCATTTT.